These 20 T cell receptor beta chains share one sample of origin, sequenced in a study of early T cells in non-severe SARS-CoV-2 infection. TCRdb reanalysed the 5' RACE reads using MiXCR and keeps one entry per CDR3 protein. Here the sample spans under 70,000 distinct CDR3 sequences, about 9.9% being singletons. Sequencing used whole blood. The receptors were gathered from an adult who was a healthcare worker with PCR-confirmed SARS-CoV-2 infection or an uninfected control (not recorded which).

In its sample, this clonotype was seen many times. The chain recombines TRBV7-2 with TRBJ1-5; D is undetermined. V shed 5 bases and J shed 5 bases, with 10 bases lying between them. The CDR3 contains 13 residues. Germline assignment: CDR1 SGHTA and CDR2 FQGNSA. The CDR3 nucleotides read TGTGCCAGCAGCCCGAATGGGGATCAGCCCCAGCATTTT. Translating gives CASSPNGDQPQHF.

This clonotype was detected ten times or more. The V and J genes are TRBV3-1 and TRBJ2-7; TRBD1 might be the D (5 bases). Trimming shortened V by 3 bases and J by 2 bases, and 14 bases separated the two germline ends. Germline V gives CDR1 LGHDT, CDR2 YNNKEL (reference sequence). The CDR3 contains 15 residues. Here the CDR3 reads CASSQRTIPPYEQYF. The CDR3, as DNA: TGTGCCAGCAGCCAGAGGACAATTCCCCCCTACGAGCAGTACTTC.

This clonotype was counted a few times. The chain carries TRBV4-2 and TRBJ1-5; D gene uncertain. The CDR3 loop spans 15 amino acids. Per germline, CDR1 LGHNA and CDR2 YNFKEQ. The V and J ends lost 0 bases and 0 bases respectively, with 6 bases between them. CDR3 protein: CASSQERVSNQPQHF. Here the CDR3 DNA reads TGTGCCAGCAGCCAAGAAAGAGTTAGCAATCAGCCCCAGCATTTT.

This clonotype showed up just a few times. V gene TRBV20-1 combines with J gene TRBJ1-6; 10 positions match TRBD1. Germline lookup yields CDR1 DFQATT and CDR2 SNEGSKA (reference sequence). This CDR3 contains 16 residues. After removal of 6 bases from V and 2 bases from J, the junction contained 7 bases not matched to a gene. CDR3 in DNA: TGCAGTGCCTGGGGACAGGGGAGCGCCTATAATTCACCCCTCCACTTT. This encodes CSAWGQGSAYNSPLHF.

This clonotype has ten or more counts. The chain employs TRBV25-1 and TRBJ1-4, with 8 bases that match TRBD1. From germline, CDR1 is MGHDK and CDR2 SYGVNS. Unmatched junction bases numbered 10, after V lost 6 bases and J lost 4 bases. The CDR3 runs 16 residues. CDR3 sequence: CASRRNRGQDNEKLFF. In DNA form, the CDR3 reads TGTGCCAGCAGGAGGAACCGGGGACAGGATAATGAAAAACTGTTTTTT.

The V gene is TRBV18, the J gene TRBJ1-1; 9 bases align to TRBD1. The CDR3 is 15 amino acids. The trim removed 5 bases at V and 5 bases at J, leaving 9 bases unmatched. The V gene's germline CDR1 is KGHSH and CDR2 LQKENI. The DNA of the CDR3 is TGTGCCAGCTCAGCCTTGGGACAGGGAGGAACTGAAGCTTTCTTT. Protein: CASSALGQGGTEAFF.

The chain is built from TRBV12-3 or TRBV12-4 and TRBJ2-3; D gene ambiguous. The CDR3 runs 12 residues. V lost 6 bases, J lost 4 bases, and 8 bases lay in between. CDR3 sequence reads: CASSYIADTQYF. The CDR3 DNA sequence: TGTGCCAGCAGCTACATTGCAGATACGCAGTATTTT.

J is TRBJ2-3 and V is TRBV3-1; 8 bases are a match to TRBD1. CDR3 size: 15 residues. Germline trimming cut 4 bases from V and 0 bases from J; bases unmatched to any gene: 3. Germline V lookup: CDR1 LGHDT, CDR2 YNNKEL (reference sequence). The CDR3 bases are TGTGCCAGCAGCCGACAGGGGATGAGCACAGATACGCAGTATTTT. It codes for CASSRQGMSTDTQYF.

In its sample, this clonotype was seen many times. This rearrangement joins TRBV6-6 to TRBJ2-5, with D unclear. V gave up 5 bases and J gave up 4 bases, with 23 bases separating them. The germline V gene encodes CDR1 MNHNY and CDR2 SVGAGI (reference sequence). CDR3 length: 17 residues. The CDR3 reads CASSPSLRGFGGETQYF. The CDR3 region has the DNA TGTGCCAGCAGTCCCTCCCTTCGCGGTTTCGGTGGAGAGACCCAGTACTTC.

This clonotype was observed many times. The chain joins TRBV6-5 to TRBJ2-5; D unclear. This CDR3 contains 14 residues. Trimming left V 0 bases short and J 4 bases short, with 9 bases between. Germline CDR1 and CDR2: MNHEY and SVGAGI. CDR3 loop: CASSYSWRPETQYF. CDR3 coding DNA: TGTGCCAGCAGTTACTCCTGGCGGCCAGAGACCCAGTACTTC.

This clonotype was found many times. This chain uses TRBV30 with TRBJ2-2; D perhaps matches TRBD1 (6 bases). The CDR3 contains 15 residues. In germline, CDR1 is GTSNPN, CDR2 SVGIG (reference sequence). Trimming cost V 0 bases and J 0 bases, with 8 bases left between them. The CDR3 region is CAWSVKGANTGELFF. The CDR3, as DNA: TGTGCCTGGAGTGTAAAGGGGGCGAACACCGGGGAGCTGTTTTTT.

This clonotype was counted at least ten times. The V and J genes are TRBV7-6 and TRBJ2-7, with D perhaps being TRBD1 or TRBD2 (5 bases each). The V end lost 5 bases, the J end lost 2 bases, and 13 bases lay between the germline ends. Per germline, CDR1 SGHVS and CDR2 FNYEAQ. The CDR3 is made up of 14 amino acids. CDR3 in DNA: TGTGCCAGCAGCGTGGGACCAGGGACCTACGAGCAGTACTTC. Translating gives CASSVGPGTYEQYF.

This clonotype was counted ten times or more. The chain carries TRBV5-1 and TRBJ2-7, with a tentative D call TRBD2 (5 bases). In germline, CDR1 is SGHRS, CDR2 YFSETQ. CDR3 size: 15 residues. The V gene lost 0 bases and the J gene lost 3 bases, with 13 bases spanning the gap. The CDR3 region has the DNA TGCGCCAGCAGCTTGGATTCCAGCGGAAGCTACGAGCAGTACTTC. Its translation: CASSLDSSGSYEQYF.

This clonotype was found many times. J is TRBJ2-7 and V is TRBV6-1; no firm D call. Trimming removed 7 bases from V and 0 bases from J, with 13 bases in between. This CDR3 comprises 14 residues. CDR1 is MNHNS, CDR2 SASEGT, per germline. The CDR3 nucleotides read TGTGCCAGCACCCTGACCGTGAGCTCCTACGAGCAGTACTTC. As protein: CASTLTVSSYEQYF.

This clonotype was seen more than once but under ten times. V is TRBV10-3 and J is TRBJ2-7; 8 nucleotides agree with TRBD2. The germline gives CDR1 ENHRY, CDR2 SYGVKD. CDR3 length equals 13 residues. Trimming cost V 8 bases and J 0 bases; bases outside gene matches: 3. DNA of the CDR3: TGTGCCATCGGAGCGGGGGCCTCCTACGAGCAGTACTTC. As protein: CAIGAGASYEQYF.

This clonotype was recorded only once. This CDR3 reads CASSPGDRKNEKLFF. For the CDR3, the DNA is TGCGCCAGCAGCCCCGGGGACAGAAAAAATGAAAAACTGTTTTTT. The V and J genes are TRBV5-1 and TRBJ1-4; 7 bases match TRBD1. The J segment lost 5 bases and the V segment lost 4 bases, leaving 8 bases of the junction unmatched. CDR3 length: 15 residues. Germline V CDR1 and CDR2: SGHRS, YFSETQ. The full variable domain, in which reference TRBV5-1 and TRBJ1-4 provide the parts outside the CDR3, is KAGVTQTPRYLIKTRGQQVTLSCSPISGHRSVSWYQQTPGQGLQFLFEYFSETQRNKGNFPGRFSGRQFSNSRSEMNVSTLELGDSALYLCASSPGDRKNEKLFFGSGTQLSVL.

At least ten counts were recorded for this clonotype. The chain employs TRBV6-1 and TRBJ1-5, with 8 bases that match TRBD1. Trimming took 7 bases from V and 10 from J; bases not matched to a gene: 15. Germline CDR1 and CDR2: MNHNS and SASEGT. The CDR3 contains 15 residues. The CDR3 DNA sequence: TGTGCCAGCACCGAAGGGGGGACAGGCTCGGTTCCCCAGCATTTT. It codes for CASTEGGTGSVPQHF.

The chain uses TRBV29-1 and TRBJ2-7; D remains unclear. Trimming cost V 3 bases and J 9 bases, with 3 bases left between them. CDR3 size: 8 residues. Germline loops: CDR1 SQVTM, CDR2 ANQGSEA. The CDR3 protein is CSVDGQYF. CDR3 bases: TGCAGCGTTGATGGGCAGTACTTC.

This clonotype was seen a handful of times. The rearrangement uses TRBV12-3 or TRBV12-4 and TRBJ2-1; D is perhaps TRBD1 or TRBD2 (7 bases each). The V end lost 2 bases, the J end lost 6 bases, and 26 bases lay between the germline ends. The CDR3 loop spans 19 amino acids. This CDR3 is CASSLIVRGRGRESNEQFF. The CDR3 DNA follows: TGTGCCAGCAGTTTAATCGTCAGGGGGAGGGGCCGGGAGTCCAATGAGCAGTTCTTC.

This clonotype turned up a few times. The V call is TRBV5-1, the J call TRBJ2-1, with D possibly being TRBD1 (5 bases). The CDR3 sequence is 12 residues long. Germline loops: CDR1 SGHRS, CDR2 YFSETQ. V dropped 0 bases and J dropped 9 bases, with 7 bases sitting between them. In DNA form, the CDR3 reads TGCGCCAGCAGCTTGGCAGGGCCTGAGCAGTTCTTC. This gives the protein CASSLAGPEQFF.